These 9 T cell receptor beta chains came from one sample sequenced in a study of molecular identifiers for immune sequencing clone quantification. TCRdb fed the PCR reads into MiXCR, producing one record per CDR3 protein. Here the sample spans about 100,000 distinct CDR3 sequences, about 35% being singletons. Sequenced material: naive CD8+ T cells from blood, with Jurkat cell RNA spiked in. The subset: FACS-sorted CD8+CD4-CCR7+CD45RA+ naive T cells. The receptors stem from a human donor in good health. Some libraries in this study had Jurkat cell RNA spiked in.

V usage is TRBV10-2 and J usage is TRBJ2-3, with a possible D match to TRBD1 (5 bases). The germline V gene encodes CDR1 WSHSY and CDR2 SAAADI. This CDR3 comprises 14 residues. V gave up 0 bases and J gave up 2 bases, with 6 bases separating them. CDR3 amino acids: CASSESRATDTQYF. The CDR3 bases are TGCGCCAGCAGTGAGTCCAGGGCCACAGATACGCAGTATTTT.

About this clonotype: Just one base apart from a much larger clone, this may be a read error. The genes are TRBV28 and TRBJ1-5; D might be TRBD1 (6 bases). Germline values: CDR1 MDHEN, CDR2 SYDVKM. CDR3 length: 14 amino acids. The CDR3 sequence is CAGSLVGGYQPQHF. The CDR3 nucleotides are TGTGCCGGCAGTTTAGTCGGGGGCTATCAGCCCCAGCATTTT.

In this sample, this clonotype turned up a few times. This rearrangement joins TRBV27 to TRBJ2-7; D is uncertain. Germline V gene data show CDR1 as MNHEY and CDR2 as SMNVEV (reference sequence). The V and J ends lost 3 bases and 2 bases respectively, with 8 bases between them. The CDR3 spans 13 residues. CDR3 amino acids: CASSFGSPYEQYF. In nucleotides, the CDR3 is TGTGCCAGCAGTTTCGGTAGCCCCTACGAGCAGTACTTC.

The table lists this clonotype with a few counts. The V gene is TRBV6-1, the J gene TRBJ2-1, with TRBD2 matching 8 bases. This CDR3 has 17 residues. CDR1 and CDR2 (germline): MNHNS, SASEGT. The J segment lost 3 bases and the V segment lost 1 base, leaving 8 bases of the junction unmatched. This CDR3 is CASSEEPGTSRYNEQFF. The CDR3, as DNA: TGTGCCAGCAGTGAAGAACCCGGGACTAGTCGCTACAATGAGCAGTTCTTC.

This clonotype showed up many times. V usage is TRBV20-1 and J usage is TRBJ2-1; tentatively, D is TRBD2 (6 bases). This CDR3 region has 11 residues. Between the trimmed V and J ends, which lost 3 bases and 15 bases, there was a span of 15 bases. From germline, CDR1 is DFQATT and CDR2 SNEGSKA (reference sequence). Written as DNA, the CDR3 is TGCAGTGCTAGCCGGGACTGGGCTCGGTTCTTC. It is translated as CSASRDWARFF.

This clonotype was seen a few times. The V gene is TRBV7-9, the J gene TRBJ2-5; 11 positions agree with TRBD2. CDR3 length equals 15 residues. V trimming: 7 bases; J trimming: 2 bases; junction bases outside the gene matches: 6. Germline-derived CDR1 and CDR2 are SEHNR and FQNEAQ (reference sequence). CDR3 DNA sequence: TGTGCCAGCATCCGACTAGCGGGAAAGCAAGAGACCCAGTACTTC. It yields the protein CASIRLAGKQETQYF.

This clonotype appeared a single time. V is TRBV6-2 or TRBV6-3 and J is TRBJ2-7; D remains ambiguous. Germline CDR1 and CDR2: MNHEY and SVGEGT. The CDR3 runs 13 residues. Trimming removed 7 bases from V and 2 bases from J, with 12 bases in between. The CDR3 nucleotides read TGTGCCAGCACCGCCTCGTCGGCCTACGAGCAGTACTTC. It translates to CASTASSAYEQYF.

A remark on this clonotype: Being one base from a much bigger clone, this may be a read error. The chain links TRBV12-3 or TRBV12-4 to TRBJ1-1; D not resolved. The CDR3 runs to 13 residues. CDR3 sequence (DNA): TGTGCCAGCGGTGAATGGATGGGCACTGAAGCTTACTTT. Its translation: CASGEWMGTEAYF.

This clonotype was detected many times. The V call is TRBV14, the J call TRBJ2-5; 12 nucleotides agree with TRBD2. Germline trimming cut 1 base from V and 4 bases from J; bases unmatched to any gene: 4. The CDR3 spans 16 residues. Germline V lookup: CDR1 SGHDN, CDR2 FVKESK. CDR3 in DNA: TGTGCCAGCAGCCAAGGGACTAGCGGGGCCCTAGAGACCCAGTACTTC. This sequence encodes CASSQGTSGALETQYF.